A selection of T cell receptor beta chains follows, all from one sample in a study of early T cells in non-severe SARS-CoV-2 infection. TCRdb redid the calling of the 5' RACE reads with MiXCR, one entry per CDR3 protein. The data show 45,000 to 60,000 distinct CDR3 sequences, around 8.5% seen once. Sequenced input: whole blood. The receptors originated from an adult who was a healthcare worker with PCR-confirmed SARS-CoV-2 infection or an uninfected control (not recorded which). Each CDR3 is given with its conserved first and last residue. A D gene is named only where the DNA matches it firmly. Not all rows give a size; the values are once, few, many and, for expanded clones, a class.

J,size,V,D,DNA,CDR3
TRBJ2-3,few,TRBV7-2,-,TGTGCCAGCAGCCGGGGGAGCACAGATACGCAGTATTTT,CASSRGSTDTQYF
TRBJ2-3,many,TRBV6-4,TRBD2,TGTGCCAGCAGTCGCGACCCCCCGGTGGTAGCGGGGGCCCGCCTGGGGGATACGCAGTATTTT,CASSRDPPVVAGARLGDTQYF
TRBJ2-2,-,TRBV29-1,TRBD2,TGCAGCGCTCGGACTAGCGGGGTTCTCACCGGGGAGCTGTTTTTT,CSARTSGVLTGELFF
TRBJ2-5,few,TRBV12-3/TRBV12-4,TRBD2,TGTGCCAGCAGTTTAGGAAGCGGGGGGGCTATGGAGACCCAGTACTTC,CASSLGSGGAMETQYF
TRBJ1-5,-,TRBV12-3/TRBV12-4,-,TGTGCCAGCAGTAGGACTGACCTAGGACAGCCCCAGCATTTT,CASSRTDLGQPQHF
TRBJ1-2,once,TRBV18,-,TGTGCCAGCTCACACTTGGACGACACCTATGGCTACACCTTC,CASSHLDDTYGYTF
TRBJ1-2,-,TRBV5-6,-,TGTGCCAGCAGCCCTACGGACACCGACTATGGCTACACCTTC,CASSPTDTDYGYTF
TRBJ1-1,-,TRBV4-1,-,TGCGCCAGCAGCGCGGGTCTGCAGAACACTGAAGCTTTCTTT,CASSAGLQNTEAFF
TRBJ2-5,-,TRBV11-2,-,TGTGCCAGCACCCCCTTGGGGGGTTTTTCCCCAGAGACCCAGTACTTC,CASTPLGGFSPETQYF
TRBJ1-5,many,TRBV7-2,-,TGTGCCAGCAGCTTATTTCAGCTCAATCAGCCCCAGCATTTT,CASSLFQLNQPQHF
TRBJ2-2,many,TRBV12-3/TRBV12-4,-,TGTGCCAGCACACTCCGTGACACCGGGGAGCTGTTTTTT,CASTLRDTGELFF
TRBJ2-3,-,TRBV20-1,TRBD1,TGCAGTGCCACCGGGACAGGTGATTCTAGCACAGATACGCAGTATTTT,CSATGTGDSSTDTQYF
TRBJ2-3,few,TRBV5-6,TRBD1,TGTGCCAGCAGCCCGAGAGGACAGGGGGCCGGAGATACGCAGTATTTT,CASSPRGQGAGDTQYF
TRBJ2-5,-,TRBV7-8,TRBD2,TGTGCCAGCAGCTTAGCTAGGCGGGGGGGGCAAGAGACCCAGTACTTC,CASSLARRGGQETQYF
TRBJ2-6,-,TRBV2,-,TGTGCCAGCAGTGAAGGGCAGGTTTACTCTGGGGCCAACGTCCTGACTTTC,CASSEGQVYSGANVLTF
TRBJ2-1,many,TRBV7-9,-,TGTGCCAGCAGCTTAACAGGGAAGGACAATGAGCAGTTCTTC,CASSLTGKDNEQFF
TRBJ1-6,few,TRBV12-3/TRBV12-4,-,TGTGCCAGCAGTTCCCTGGAAGATTCACCCCTCCACTTT,CASSSLEDSPLHF
TRBJ2-2,-,TRBV5-1,-,TGCGCCAGCAGCCTGGGGTACAGGGACGCCGGGGAGCTGTTTTTT,CASSLGYRDAGELFF
TRBJ2-7,few,TRBV2,TRBD1,TGTGCCAGCAGTGGCTCCTGGGACAGGGTCTACGAGCAGTACTTC,CASSGSWDRVYEQYF
TRBJ2-1,-,TRBV30,-,TGTGCCTGGAGCCTGTCTTCCCTGTCGAAGGGTGAGCAGTTCTTC,CAWSLSSLSKGEQFF
TRBJ2-2,-,TRBV12-3/TRBV12-4,-,TGTGCCGGCAGTTTTTATCGTAGCGGGGAGCTGTTTTTT,CAGSFYRSGELFF
TRBJ2-1,many,TRBV29-1,-,TGCAGCGCAGAAAGGAGGGATAGGTCCTACAATGAGCAGTTCTTC,CSAERRDRSYNEQFF
TRBJ2-7,many,TRBV6-1,TRBD2,TGTGCCAGCGGATGGACTAGCGGTCCCTACGAGCAGTACTTC,CASGWTSGPYEQYF
TRBJ1-3,few,TRBV7-8,-,TGTGCCAGCAGCAGGACGTACTCTTCTGGAAACACCATATATTTT,CASSRTYSSGNTIYF